This is a list of T cell receptor beta chains from one sample in a study of regulatory T cells in long-lasting Graves disease. A single record per CDR3 protein comes from TCRdb applying MiXCR to the multiplex PCR reads. The table lists about 400,000 distinct CDR3 sequences, 15% to 20% of them singletons. The same sample was also studied in work on T cells in Graves' hyperthyroidism and ophthalmopathy.

The sequenced sample was peripheral blood mononuclear cells (PBMCs), obtained at new diagnosis, from a patient treated with antithyroid drugs. The origin of the receptors is a woman aged 18-29 years with Graves disease. Both conserved end residues are part of each CDR3. A D gene is named only where the DNA matches it firmly. Clone sizes are given selectively: once, few, many, or a class where the clone is expanded.

TRBJ2-2,many,TRBV20-1,13,-,CSASSGYTGELFF,TGCAGTGCTAGCTCTGGGTACACCGGGGAGCTGTTTTTT
TRBJ1-1,many,TRBV5-1,14,TRBD1,CASSLETGSTEAFF,TGCGCCAGCAGCTTGGAGACAGGGAGCACTGAAGCTTTCTTT
TRBJ1-3,few,TRBV11-2,15,-,CASSLLMVRGNTIYF,TGTGCCAGCAGCTTACTGATGGTTAGGGGAAACACCATATATTTT
TRBJ1-1,many,TRBV10-3,11,-,CAISENREAFF,TGTGCCATCAGTGAGAACAGGGAAGCTTTCTTT
TRBJ1-4,many,TRBV6-1,15,-,CASTMDGQRRGKLFF,TGTGCCAGCACCATGGACGGTCAGCGGCGGGGGAAACTGTTTTTT
TRBJ1-1,few,TRBV7-2,13,TRBD1,CASSLASTGAAFF,TGTGCCAGCAGCTTAGCTTCGACAGGGGCAGCTTTCTTT
TRBJ1-5,few,TRBV6-2/TRBV6-3,17,-,CASSYSYPPYSNQPQHF,TGTGCCAGCAGTTACTCGTACCCGCCGTATAGCAATCAGCCCCAGCATTTT
TRBJ2-2,many,TRBV6-1,16,TRBD2,CASSWTSGSNTGELFF,TGTGCCAGCAGCTGGACTAGCGGGAGTAACACCGGGGAGCTGTTTTTT
TRBJ2-2,many,TRBV5-1,17,-,CASSPTTVRANTGELFF,TGCGCCAGCAGCCCGACGACAGTTCGCGCGAACACCGGGGAGCTGTTTTTT
TRBJ2-7,-,TRBV29-1,13,TRBD1,CSVDPGQSYEQYF,TGCAGCGTTGATCCGGGACAGTCCTACGAGCAGTACTTC
TRBJ2-7,many,TRBV6-1,15,-,CASSAANGGTYEQYF,TGTGCCAGCAGTGCAGCGAACGGGGGAACCTACGAGCAGTACTTC
TRBJ1-1,many,TRBV5-1,16,-,CASSLNTGHLNTEAFF,TGCGCCAGCAGCTTGAACACGGGACACCTGAACACTGAAGCTTTCTTT
TRBJ2-7,many,TRBV6-5,18,-,CASSYSIPTARYTYEQYF,TGTGCCAGCAGTTACTCGATACCGACAGCTCGCTACACCTACGAGCAGTACTTC
TRBJ2-1,many,TRBV12-3/TRBV12-4,15,-,CASSLAPGTPNEQFF,TGTGCCAGCAGTTTAGCGCCGGGAACTCCCAATGAGCAGTTCTTC
TRBJ1-6,few,TRBV19,15,-,CASRVQGQDNSPLHF,TGTGCCAGTAGGGTCCAGGGGCAGGATAATTCACCCCTCCACTTT
TRBJ2-7,many,TRBV29-1,15,TRBD1,CSVVPSTGGMYEQYF,TGCAGCGTTGTGCCTTCGACAGGGGGCATGTACGAGCAGTACTTC
TRBJ2-2,-,TRBV10-2,15,TRBD2,CASSELAGGTGELVF,TGCGCCAGCAGTGAACTAGCGGGGGGCACCGGGGAGCTGGTTTTT
TRBJ2-2,few,TRBV14,19,TRBD2,CASSQVGTSGGRIAGELFF,TGTGCCAGCAGCCAAGTGGGGACTAGCGGGGGCCGAATAGCCGGGGAGCTGTTTTTT
TRBJ2-7,few,TRBV5-6,16,TRBD1,CASSLELAGGSYEQYF,TGTGCCAGCAGCTTGGAGTTGGCAGGGGGCTCCTACGAGCAGTACTTC
TRBJ2-7,few,TRBV6-5,17,-,CASSSTRLAGIPYEQYF,TGTGCCAGCAGTTCGACCCGACTGGCGGGGATCCCCTACGAGCAGTACTTC
TRBJ2-7,many,TRBV20-1,15,TRBD2,CSARDLQRERWEQYF,TGCAGTGCTAGAGATCTTCAGCGGGAACGTTGGGAGCAGTACTTC
TRBJ1-1,many,TRBV2,15,-,CASTNYDGWNTEAFF,TGTGCCAGCACGAACTACGATGGGTGGAACACTGAAGCTTTCTTT
TRBJ2-1,-,TRBV5-1,17,-,CASSSGTETISYNEQFF,TGCGCCAGCAGCTCGGGGACGGAAACGATCTCCTACAATGAGCAGTTCTTC
TRBJ2-2,many,TRBV3-1,16,-,CASSQVTGRVAGELFF,TGTGCCAGCAGCCAAGTTACAGGGCGGGTTGCCGGGGAGCTGTTTTTT